The 13 T cell receptor beta chains below all came from one sample that was sequenced in a study of identifying expanded T cells in peripheral blood. Measured with immunoSEQ multiplex PCR; TCRdb has only the in-frame clones, and not every one. This sample has around 80,000 clones, with 85% to 90% found just once. The sample consisted of blood. The receptors stem from a person aged 18 to 70 in good health.

Of note for this clone: At one of its ends the junction is not consistent with the germline gene, which may arise from a read error. The V call is TRBV7-2, the J call TRBJ2-3; 9 nucleotides align to TRBD2. Germline V gene data show CDR1 as SGHTA and CDR2 as FQGNSA. The CDR3 totals 18 residues. The CDR3 region has the DNA TGTGCCAGCAGCTTAGTCGGTAGCGGGGGTGCTAGCACAGATGCGCAGTATTTT. This translates into CASSLVGSGGASTDAQYF. The complete variable domain, with remaining parts taken from reference TRBV7-2 and TRBJ2-3, reads GAGVSQSPSNKVTEKGKDVELRCDPISGHTALYWYRQSLGQGLEFLIYFQGNSAPDKSGLPSDRFSAERTGGSVSTLTIQRTQQEDSAVYLCASSLVGSGGASTDAQYFGPGTRLTVL.

The rearrangement links TRBV29-1 to TRBJ1-5; TRBD1 is a possible D gene (5 bases). Trimming pared 4 bases from V and 4 bases from J, leaving 11 bases between. Germline V gene data show CDR1 as SQVTM and CDR2 as ANQGSEA. This CDR3 is built from 13 residues. DNA for the CDR3: TGCAGCGTTGGGAGGGGCCCGAATCAGCCCCAGCATTTT. It specifies CSVGRGPNQPQHF. Filled out from reference TRBV29-1 and TRBJ1-5, the complete variable domain reads SAVISQKPSRDICQRGTSLTIQCQVDSQVTMMFWYRQQPGQSLTLIATANQGSEATYESGFVIDKFPISRPNLTFSTLTVSNMSPEDSSIYLCSVGRGPNQPQHFGDGTRLSIL.

The gene calls are TRBV4-2 and TRBJ1-1; the D gene is possibly TRBD1 (5 bases). V lost 1 base and J lost 1, with 13 bases in between. CDR1 and CDR2 from the germline V gene are LGHNA and YNFKEQ. The CDR3 has 16 residues. CDR3 DNA: TGTGCCAGCAGCCAAGGGCAGGGCAGGGCGAACACTGAAGCTTTCTTT. Translation gives CASSQGQGRANTEAFF.

This clone showed up just once. The V gene is TRBV7-6, the J gene TRBJ2-1, with D unresolved. V gave up 2 bases and J gave up 5 bases, with 10 bases separating them. Germline CDR1 SGHVS, CDR2 FNYEAQ. This CDR3 region has 14 residues. The CDR3 protein is CASSLYPSHNEQFF. The CDR3, as DNA: TGTGCCAGCAGCTTATACCCTTCCCACAATGAGCAGTTCTTC.

The V gene is TRBV6-6, the J gene TRBJ1-6; D remains ambiguous. CDR3 length: 15 residues. The V end lost 0 bases, the J end lost 4 bases, and 7 bases lay between the germline ends. CDR1 and CDR2 from the germline V gene are MNHNY and SVGAGI (reference sequence). The CDR3 here is CASSYSEGYNSPLHF. Written as DNA, the CDR3 is TGTGCCAGCAGTTACTCAGAGGGTTATAATTCACCCCTCCACTTT.

The V gene is TRBV18, the J gene TRBJ2-1; D remains ambiguous. Germline values: CDR1 KGHSH, CDR2 LQKENI. CDR3 length: 13 residues. Trimming left V 6 bases short and J 4 bases short, with 10 bases between. As DNA, the CDR3 is TGTGCCAGCTCCCTCGACTTGTACAATGAGCAGTTCTTC. Encoded protein: CASSLDLYNEQFF.

V and J are TRBV6-5 and TRBJ2-2; 8 nucleotides match TRBD2. Trimming took 1 base from V and 4 from J; bases not matched to a gene: 2. The CDR3 totals 15 residues. Germline V gene data show CDR1 as MNHEY and CDR2 as SVGAGI. CDR3 nucleotide sequence: TGTGCCAGCAGTTACTTTGCGGGGGGCACCGGGGAGCTGTTTTTT. Its protein is CASSYFAGGTGELFF.

V and J are TRBV5-6 and TRBJ2-5; tentatively, D is TRBD2 (5 bases). V was pared by 1 base and J by 2 bases, with 21 bases between. Per germline, CDR1 SGHDT and CDR2 YYEEEE. The CDR3 consists of 18 residues. Written as DNA, the CDR3 is TGTGCCAGCAGCTTGACGCAGAGCGCGGGTGGTCGGCAAGAGACCCAGTACTTC. Amino acid sequence: CASSLTQSAGGRQETQYF.

The V call is TRBV14, the J call TRBJ2-7; TRBD2 aligns across 7 bases. The V gene end was trimmed by 1 base and the J gene end by 2 bases; junction bases not matched to a gene: 2. CDR3 length equals 14 residues. Germline CDR1 is SGHDN and CDR2 is FVKESK. DNA of the CDR3: TGTGCCAGCAGCCAAGGAGCGGGAACCTACGAGCAGTACTTC. Its translation is CASSQGAGTYEQYF. Drawing the rest from reference TRBV14 and TRBJ2-7, the complete variable domain is EAGVTQFPSHSVIEKGQTVTLRCDPISGHDNLYWYRRVMGKEIKFLLHFVKESKQDESGMPNNRFLAERTGGTYSTLKVQPAELEDSGVYFCASSQGAGTYEQYFGPGTRLTVT.

The chain uses TRBV2 and TRBJ2-1; D unresolved. Germline V gene lookup returns CDR1 SNHLY and CDR2 FYNNEI. V lost 2 bases to trimming and J lost 5 bases, with 4 bases between them. This CDR3 has 12 residues. CDR3 sequence reads: CASSERDNEQFF. CDR3 coding DNA: TGTGCCAGCAGTGAACGGGACAATGAGCAGTTCTTC.

This rearrangement joins TRBV28 to TRBJ1-1; no reliable D call. The CDR3 is 14 residues long. Trimming took 4 bases from V and 0 from J, leaving 9 bases between them. Germline assignment: CDR1 MDHEN and CDR2 SYDVKM. CDR3 nucleotide sequence: TGTGCCAGCAGTTCCGGCGTACTGAACACTGAAGCTTTCTTT. Its translation is CASSSGVLNTEAFF.

The chain combines TRBV19 with TRBJ1-4; D might be TRBD1 (5 bases). From germline, CDR1 is LNHDA and CDR2 SQIVND (reference sequence). The CDR3 spans 15 residues. The germline V and J ends were trimmed by 5 bases and 5 bases, with 15 bases remaining between them. The CDR3 spells CASSLLDAGNEKLFF. CDR3 coding DNA: TGTGCCAGTAGTCTATTGGACGCAGGGAATGAAAAACTGTTTTTT.

The CDR3 DNA reads TGTGCCAGCAGTTATTCCGGGACGGAAAACATTCAGTACTTC. Translated, it gives CASSYSGTENIQYF. The genes are TRBV6-6 and TRBJ2-4; either TRBD1 or TRBD2 may supply D (5 bases each). Germline values: CDR1 MNHNY, CDR2 SVGAGI (reference sequence). The CDR3 consists of 14 residues. V was shortened by 3 bases and J by 5 bases, with 11 bases between the two germline ends.